These 28 T cell receptor beta chains came from one sample sequenced in a study of T cell responses to AZD1222 COVID-19 vaccine. Only in-frame clones appear in the TCRdb table, and some are missing; sequencing was by immunoSEQ multiplex PCR. The sample carries 130,000 to 150,000 clones, 80% to 90% recorded once. Sequencing used peripheral blood, obtained on day 0 of AZD1222 vaccination. The source is an adult in good health.

J is TRBJ2-7 and V is TRBV2, with D possibly called TRBD1 or TRBD2 (5 bases each). Germline CDR1 is SNHLY and CDR2 is FYNNEI. The V end lost 6 bases, the J end lost 12 bases, and 15 bases lay between the germline ends. The CDR3 contains 11 residues. The CDR3 is CASRSWDGRYF. The CDR3, as DNA: TGTGCCAGCAGATCCTGGGACGGGCGGTACTTC. Looking up the rest from reference TRBV2 and TRBJ2-7 gives the full variable domain: EPEVTQTPSHQVTQMGQEVILRCVPISNHLYFYWYRQILGQKVEFLVSFYNNEISEKSEIFDDQFSVERPDGSNFTLKIRSTKLEDSAMYFCASRSWDGRYFGPGTRLTVT.

V and J are TRBV6-5 and TRBJ2-1; 7 bases map to TRBD2. The germline gives CDR1 MNHEY, CDR2 SVGAGI. The V and J ends lost 2 bases and 8 bases, in that order; junction bases with no gene match: 9. The CDR3 is made up of 15 amino acids. The CDR3 spells CASSYNWLAEDEQFF. The CDR3 nucleotides read TGTGCCAGCAGTTACAATTGGCTAGCGGAAGATGAGCAGTTCTTC.

The chain carries TRBV18 and TRBJ2-6; D is unclear. Germline V gene lookup returns CDR1 KGHSH and CDR2 LQKENI. V lost 2 bases and J lost 0, with 11 bases in between. This CDR3 is built from 17 residues. The CDR3 coding sequence is TGTGCCAGCTCACCAGTCTCATCTTTCTCTGGGGCCAACGTCCTGACTTTC. Its protein is CASSPVSSFSGANVLTF.

The CDR3 coding sequence is TGTGCCAGCAGCGTGGACAGGGATGCCTACGAGCAGTACTTC. Translated: CASSVDRDAYEQYF. This chain connects TRBV9 to TRBJ2-7, with 8 nucleotides matching TRBD1. V lost 2 bases to trimming and J lost 2 bases; unmatched junction nucleotides: 3. The V gene's germline CDR1 is SGDLS and CDR2 YYNGEE. The CDR3 totals 14 residues.

This clone has just one count. J is TRBJ1-6 and V is TRBV7-8; D is possibly TRBD1 (5 bases). The CDR3 has 13 residues. The germline V and J ends were trimmed by 5 bases and 7 bases, with 9 bases remaining between them. The V gene's germline CDR1 is SGHVS and CDR2 FQNEAQ. CDR3 loop: CASSLQGNSPLHF. CDR3 in DNA: TGTGCCAGCAGCCTCCAGGGCAATTCACCCCTCCACTTT. Combining the CDR3 with reference TRBV7-8 and TRBJ1-6 gives the whole variable domain GAGVSQSPRYKVAKRGQDVALRCDPISGHVSLFWYQQALGQGPEFLTYFQNEAQLDKSGLPSDRFFAERPEGSVSTLKIQRTQQEDSAVYLCASSLQGNSPLHFGNGTRLTVT.

This chain connects TRBV12-3 or TRBV12-4 to TRBJ2-7, with D unclear. Deletions cut 6 bases from V and 3 bases from J, with 12 bases between. This CDR3 has 13 residues. CDR3 nucleotides: TGTGCCAGCAGCCTCGGACGGTACTACGAGCAGTACTTC. This translates into CASSLGRYYEQYF.

This chain connects TRBV23-1 to TRBJ1-3; tentatively, D is TRBD1 (6 bases). TRBV23-1 carries the ORF label, with uncertain function. Trimming took off 2 bases at V and 4 bases at J, with 18 bases between the two ends. This CDR3 has 17 residues. The CDR3 reads CASSQNLTPGAGNTIYF. As DNA, the CDR3 is TGCGCCAGCAGTCAAAATCTAACCCCAGGGGCAGGAAACACCATATATTTT.

This chain joins TRBV24-1 and TRBJ2-5, with 10 bases fitting TRBD1. CDR1 KGHDR and CDR2 SFDVKD come from the germline V gene. Trimming cost V 7 bases and J 4 bases; bases outside gene matches: 11. The length of the CDR3 is 16 residues. CDR3 amino acids: CATSRTGGPSGETQYF. The CDR3 nucleotides are TGTGCCACCAGCAGGACAGGGGGGCCCTCGGGAGAGACCCAGTACTTC.

The chain recombines TRBV13 with TRBJ1-1; maybe TRBD1 (5 bases). V was trimmed by 3 bases and J by 6 bases, leaving 17 bases between them. The CDR3 runs to 15 residues. CDR1 is PRHDT, CDR2 FYEKMQ, per germline (reference sequence). The CDR3 bases are TGTGCCAGCAGCTTCCTCGGGGGTCCCTCGGCTGAAGCTTTCTTT. It is translated as CASSFLGGPSAEAFF.

The chain couples TRBV2 to TRBJ1-5, with no clear D. Trimming shortened V by 3 bases and J by 0 bases, and 6 bases separated the two germline ends. The CDR3 consists of 14 residues. CDR1 SNHLY and CDR2 FYNNEI come from the germline V gene. The CDR3 DNA is TGTGCCAGCAGTGATTGGCTTAGCAATCAGCCCCAGCATTTT. Encoded protein: CASSDWLSNQPQHF.

The V call is TRBV2, the J call TRBJ2-3; 8 nucleotides match TRBD2. The CDR3 loop spans 16 amino acids. Trimming took 6 bases from V and 0 from J; bases not matched to a gene: 8. The V gene's germline CDR1 is SNHLY and CDR2 FYNNEI. The CDR3 loop is CASSPTSGLSTDTQYF. CDR3 nucleotides: TGTGCCAGCAGCCCCACTAGCGGCTTAAGCACAGATACGCAGTATTTT.

This chain joins TRBV15 and TRBJ2-3; no definite D call. From germline, CDR1 is LNHNV and CDR2 YYDKDF (reference sequence). The V end lost 1 base, the J end lost 5 bases, and 4 bases lay between the germline ends. The CDR3 totals 12 residues. DNA of the CDR3: TGTGCCACCAGCAGAGCTGGAGATACGCAGTATTTT. This translates into CATSRAGDTQYF.

This chain uses TRBV6-1 with TRBJ1-5; tentative D call: TRBD1 (6 bases). The CDR3 contains 16 residues. The V and J ends lost 4 bases and 2 bases respectively, with 15 bases between them. Germline loops: CDR1 MNHNS, CDR2 SASEGT. CDR3 sequence reads: CASSVHRDRGNQPQHF. CDR3 coding DNA: TGTGCCAGCAGTGTTCACAGGGATCGAGGCAATCAGCCCCAGCATTTT.

This chain links TRBV25-1 with TRBJ1-2; D is undetermined. Deletions cut 4 bases from V and 0 bases from J, with 15 bases between. Per the germline V gene, CDR1 is MGHDK and CDR2 is SYGVNS. The CDR3 sequence is 16 residues long. The CDR3 nucleotides are TGTGCCAGCAGTGTAATAGATGCAGAAGCTAACTATGGCTACACCTTC. Translated, it gives CASSVIDAEANYGYTF.

The V gene is TRBV11-3, the J gene TRBJ1-1; unclear D gene. V gave up 2 bases and J gave up 0 bases, with 4 bases separating them. The length of the CDR3 is 13 residues. Germline V lookup: CDR1 SGHNT, CDR2 YENEEA. The CDR3 region has the DNA TGTGCCAGCAGCTTACACATGAACACTGAAGCTTTCTTT. Translation: CASSLHMNTEAFF.

The chain is built from TRBV12-5 and TRBJ2-2, with no clear D. The CDR3 sequence is 15 residues long. V was pared by 2 bases and J by 6 bases, with 13 bases between. Germline-derived CDR1 and CDR2 are LGHNT and FRNRAP. CDR3 residues: CASGLSTLTPGELFF. In DNA form, the CDR3 reads TGTGCTAGTGGTTTGTCCACCCTGACACCCGGGGAGCTGTTTTTT. Full variable domain (rest looked up from reference TRBV12-5 and TRBJ2-2): DARVTQTPRHKVTEMGQEVTMRCQPILGHNTVFWYRQTMMQGLELLAYFRNRAPLDDSGMPKDRFSAEMPDATLATLKIQPSEPRDSAVYFCASGLSTLTPGELFFGEGSRLTVL.

This sequence joins TRBV11-2 and TRBJ1-1, with a tentative D call TRBD1 (5 bases). In germline, CDR1 is SGHAT, CDR2 FQNNGV. V lost 2 bases and J 7 bases, leaving 17 bases between the germline ends. This CDR3 has 15 amino acids. The CDR3 DNA sequence: TGTGCCAGCAGCTTATCTAGGGGACGAAGAGGTGAAGCTTTCTTT. Its protein product is CASSLSRGRRGEAFF.

V is TRBV27 and J is TRBJ1-5; possibly TRBD1 for D (6 bases). This CDR3 spans 12 amino acids. CDR1 is MNHEY and CDR2 is SMNVEV in the germline V gene (reference sequence). V gave up 5 bases and J gave up 9 bases, with 11 bases separating them. CDR3 coding DNA: TGTGCCAGCAGTAAACAGGGTGGGCCCCAGCATTTT. Encoded protein: CASSKQGGPQHF.

The rearrangement uses TRBV29-1 and TRBJ2-3, with 7 bases identical to TRBD2. The V gene end was trimmed by 7 bases and the J gene end by 3 bases; junction bases not matched to a gene: 13. The CDR3 totals 15 residues. CDR1 SQVTM and CDR2 ANQGSEA come from the germline V gene. The CDR3 DNA is TGCAGCGCAACGGTTGGGCGGGGGTCGACAGATACGCAGTATTTT. The encoded protein is CSATVGRGSTDTQYF.

This rearrangement joins TRBV2 to TRBJ1-2; a weak D match, TRBD1 (5 bases). V lost 3 bases and J lost 0, with 11 bases in between. Germline CDR1 SNHLY, CDR2 FYNNEI. The CDR3 is 15 residues long. CDR3 bases: TGTGCCAGCAGTGACCCCCAGGGATCTAACTATGGCTACACCTTC. It specifies CASSDPQGSNYGYTF.

The chain recombines TRBV7-3 with TRBJ2-1; D remains ambiguous. CDR1 and CDR2 (germline): SGHTA, FQGTGA. The CDR3 contains 16 residues. Trimming took 5 bases from V and 0 from J, leaving 14 bases between them. This CDR3 reads CASSPRIYSSYNEQFF. CDR3 DNA: TGTGCCAGCAGCCCCCGCATATATAGCTCCTACAATGAGCAGTTCTTC.

CDR3 DNA: TGTGCTAGTGGTTTGCAAGGGGTCAAAGTTTTGGCGAACACTGAAGCTTTCTTT. It specifies CASGLQGVKVLANTEAFF. The V and J genes are TRBV12-5 and TRBJ1-1; D is possibly TRBD1 (5 bases). The V end was cut by 2 bases, the J end by 1 base, with 20 bases between. This CDR3 region has 18 residues. Germline-derived CDR1 and CDR2 are LGHNT and FRNRAP.

This clone was seen more than once but under ten times. The chain carries TRBV25-1 and TRBJ2-2; no firm D call. Trimming took 1 base from V and 1 from J, leaving 4 bases between them. This CDR3 is 14 amino acids long. In germline, CDR1 is MGHDK, CDR2 SYGVNS. The CDR3 here is CASSESGNTGELFF. The CDR3 bases are TGTGCCAGCAGTGAATCAGGGAACACCGGGGAGCTGTTTTTT.

In its sample, this clone is large. The gene calls are TRBV7-9 and TRBJ1-4; D unclear. Germline CDR1 reads SEHNR; CDR2 reads FQNEAQ (reference sequence). CDR3 length: 14 residues. Trimming pared 1 base from V and 8 bases from J, leaving 11 bases between. The CDR3 loop is CASSLEDKSEKLFF. In DNA, the CDR3 is TGTGCCAGCAGCTTAGAGGATAAGAGCGAAAAACTGTTTTTT.

The chain uses TRBV7-2 and TRBJ2-7, with D unclear. V was cut by 3 bases and J by 6 bases, with 9 bases left in between. Germline V gives CDR1 SGHTA, CDR2 FQGNSA. The length of the CDR3 is 12 residues. The CDR3 region is CASSFRPSEQYF. The CDR3 DNA reads as TGTGCCAGCAGCTTCCGGCCGTCCGAGCAGTACTTC.

The genes are TRBV7-6 and TRBJ2-7, with 7 bases that match TRBD1. Germline values: CDR1 SGHVS, CDR2 FNYEAQ. The CDR3 runs 14 residues. The V and J ends lost 5 bases and 4 bases, in that order; junction bases with no gene match: 8. The CDR3: CASSPTGSGYEQYF. Here the CDR3 DNA reads TGTGCCAGCAGCCCGACAGGGTCAGGGTACGAGCAGTACTTC.

In this sample, this clone is medium-sized (0.01 to 0.1%). The chain carries TRBV19 and TRBJ1-1; D unresolved. This CDR3 is built from 13 residues. Germline V gene lookup returns CDR1 LNHDA and CDR2 SQIVND (reference sequence). Trimming took off 5 bases at V and 0 bases at J, with 7 bases between the two ends. CDR3 in DNA: TGTGCCAGTAGTGAGTGGATGAACACTGAAGCTTTCTTT. Translated, it gives CASSEWMNTEAFF.

The genes are TRBV27 and TRBJ2-7; 8 bases match TRBD1. The CDR3 has 15 residues. Per the germline V gene, CDR1 is MNHEY and CDR2 is SMNVEV (reference sequence). Trimming cost V 4 bases and J 0 bases; bases outside gene matches: 5. This CDR3 reads CASSSPGQASYEQYF. The CDR3 coding sequence is TGTGCCAGCAGTTCCCCGGGACAGGCCTCCTACGAGCAGTACTTC.